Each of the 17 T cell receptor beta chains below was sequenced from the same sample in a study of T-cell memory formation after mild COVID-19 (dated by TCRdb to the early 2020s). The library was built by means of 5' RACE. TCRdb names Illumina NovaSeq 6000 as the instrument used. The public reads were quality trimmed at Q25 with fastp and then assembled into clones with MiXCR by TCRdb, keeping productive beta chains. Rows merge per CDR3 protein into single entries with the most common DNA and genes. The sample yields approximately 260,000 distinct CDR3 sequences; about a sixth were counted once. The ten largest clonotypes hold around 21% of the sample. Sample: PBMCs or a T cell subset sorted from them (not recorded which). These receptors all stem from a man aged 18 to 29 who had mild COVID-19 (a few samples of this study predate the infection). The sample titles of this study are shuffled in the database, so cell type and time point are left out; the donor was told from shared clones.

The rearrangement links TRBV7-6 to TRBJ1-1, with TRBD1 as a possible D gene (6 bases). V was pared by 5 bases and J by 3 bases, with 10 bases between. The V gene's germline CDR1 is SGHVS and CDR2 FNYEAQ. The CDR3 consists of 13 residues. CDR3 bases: TGTGCCAGCAGCCCTAGGGGGTACACTGAAGCTTTCTTT. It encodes CASSPRGYTEAFF.

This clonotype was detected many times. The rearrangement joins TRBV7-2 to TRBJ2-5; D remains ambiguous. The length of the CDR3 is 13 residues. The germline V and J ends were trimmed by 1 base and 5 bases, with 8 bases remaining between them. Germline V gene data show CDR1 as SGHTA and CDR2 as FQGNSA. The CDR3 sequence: CASSLDVRETQYF. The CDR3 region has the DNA TGTGCCAGCAGCTTAGACGTACGGGAGACCCAGTACTTC.

Written as DNA, the CDR3 is TGTGCCAGCAGCTTTCGGGGCCAGAACACCGGGGAGCTGTTTTTT. Its translation: CASSFRGQNTGELFF. The chain joins TRBV7-2 to TRBJ2-2, with D possibly called TRBD1 or TRBD2 (5 bases each). CDR3 length: 15 residues. Trimming removed 3 bases at V and 1 base at J, with 9 bases between. The germline V gene encodes CDR1 SGHTA and CDR2 FQGNSA.

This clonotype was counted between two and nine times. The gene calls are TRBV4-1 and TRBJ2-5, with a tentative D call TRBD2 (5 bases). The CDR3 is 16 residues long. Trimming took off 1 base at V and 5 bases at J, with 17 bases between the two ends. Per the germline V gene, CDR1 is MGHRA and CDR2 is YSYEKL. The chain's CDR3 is CASSQAPQSPGETQYF. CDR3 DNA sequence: TGCGCCAGCAGCCAAGCCCCGCAGTCCCCGGGGGAGACCCAGTACTTC.

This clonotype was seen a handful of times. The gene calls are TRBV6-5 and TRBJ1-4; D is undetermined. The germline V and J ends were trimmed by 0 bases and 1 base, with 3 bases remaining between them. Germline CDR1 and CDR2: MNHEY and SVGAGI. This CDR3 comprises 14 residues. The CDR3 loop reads CASSYSGTNEKLFF. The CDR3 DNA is TGTGCCAGCAGTTACTCCGGAACTAATGAAAAACTGTTTTTT.

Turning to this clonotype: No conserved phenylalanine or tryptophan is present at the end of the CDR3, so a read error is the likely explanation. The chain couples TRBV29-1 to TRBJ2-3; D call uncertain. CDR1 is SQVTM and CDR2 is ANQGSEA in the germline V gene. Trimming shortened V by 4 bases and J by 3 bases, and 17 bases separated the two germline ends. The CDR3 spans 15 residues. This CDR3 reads CSVVLGSRDTDTQYS. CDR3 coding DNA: TGCAGCGTTGTCCTGGGTTCAAGGGATACAGATACGCAGTATTCT.

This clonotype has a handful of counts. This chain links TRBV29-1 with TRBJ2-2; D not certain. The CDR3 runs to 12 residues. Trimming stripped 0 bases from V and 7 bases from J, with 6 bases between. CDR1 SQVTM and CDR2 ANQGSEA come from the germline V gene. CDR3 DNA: TGCAGCGTTGAAGAGTCGAGCGGGGAGCTGTTTTTT. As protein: CSVEESSGELFF.

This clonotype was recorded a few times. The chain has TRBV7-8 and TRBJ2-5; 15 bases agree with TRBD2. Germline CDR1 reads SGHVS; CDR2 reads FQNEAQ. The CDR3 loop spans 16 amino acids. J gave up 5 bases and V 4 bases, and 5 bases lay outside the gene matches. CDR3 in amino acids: CASSSTGTSGGETQYF. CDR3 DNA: TGTGCCAGCAGCTCGACCGGGACTAGCGGGGGGGAGACCCAGTACTTC.

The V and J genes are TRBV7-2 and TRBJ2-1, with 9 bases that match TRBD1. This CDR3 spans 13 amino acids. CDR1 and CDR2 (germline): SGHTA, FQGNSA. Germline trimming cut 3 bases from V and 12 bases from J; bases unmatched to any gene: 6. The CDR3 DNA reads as TGTGCCAGCAGCTTCGGGACAGGGACCGGGCAGTTCTTC. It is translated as CASSFGTGTGQFF.

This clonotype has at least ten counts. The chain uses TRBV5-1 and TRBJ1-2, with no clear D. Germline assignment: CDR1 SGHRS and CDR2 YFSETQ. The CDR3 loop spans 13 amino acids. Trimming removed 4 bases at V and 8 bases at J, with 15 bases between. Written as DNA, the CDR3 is TGCGCCAGCAGCCCCTATTTTACCCGGGGCTACACCTTC. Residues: CASSPYFTRGYTF.

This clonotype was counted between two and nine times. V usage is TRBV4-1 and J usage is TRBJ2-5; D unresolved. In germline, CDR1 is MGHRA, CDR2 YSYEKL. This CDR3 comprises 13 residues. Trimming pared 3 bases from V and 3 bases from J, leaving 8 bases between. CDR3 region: CASSHRWEETQYF. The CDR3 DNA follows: TGCGCCAGCAGCCACCGGTGGGAAGAGACCCAGTACTTC.

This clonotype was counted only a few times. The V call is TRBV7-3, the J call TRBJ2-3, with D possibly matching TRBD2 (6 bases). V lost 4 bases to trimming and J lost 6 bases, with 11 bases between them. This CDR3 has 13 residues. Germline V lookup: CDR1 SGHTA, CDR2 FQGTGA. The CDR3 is CASSSGDEDTQYF. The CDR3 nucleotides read TGTGCCAGCAGCTCGGGAGATGAGGATACGCAGTATTTT.

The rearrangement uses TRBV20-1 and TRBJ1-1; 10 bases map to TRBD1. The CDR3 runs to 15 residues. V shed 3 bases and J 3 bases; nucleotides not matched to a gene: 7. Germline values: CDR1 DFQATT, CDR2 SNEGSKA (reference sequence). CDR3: CSARGQGRLYTEAFF. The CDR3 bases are TGCAGTGCTAGGGGACAGGGGCGATTGTACACTGAAGCTTTCTTT.

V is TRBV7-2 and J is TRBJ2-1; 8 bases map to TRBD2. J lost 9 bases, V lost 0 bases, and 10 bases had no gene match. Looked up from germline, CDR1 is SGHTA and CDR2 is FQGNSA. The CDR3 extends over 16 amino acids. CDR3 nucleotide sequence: TGTGCCAGCAGCTTAGCCCCAGCGGGGGCGACCGGTGAGCAGTTCTTC. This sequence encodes CASSLAPAGATGEQFF.

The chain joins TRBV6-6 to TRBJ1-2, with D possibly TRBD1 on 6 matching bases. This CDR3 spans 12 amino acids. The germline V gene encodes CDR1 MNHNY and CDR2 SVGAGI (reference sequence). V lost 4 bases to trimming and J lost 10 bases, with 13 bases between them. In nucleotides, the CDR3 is TGTGCCAGCAGTTCGGACAGTCGAGTCTACACCTTC. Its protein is CASSSDSRVYTF.

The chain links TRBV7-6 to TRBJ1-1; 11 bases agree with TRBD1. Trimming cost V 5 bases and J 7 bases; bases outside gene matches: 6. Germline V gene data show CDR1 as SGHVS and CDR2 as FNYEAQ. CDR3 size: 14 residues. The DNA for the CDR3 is TGTGCCAGCAGCCCCCGGACAGGGGGCTTTGAAGCTTTCTTT. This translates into CASSPRTGGFEAFF.

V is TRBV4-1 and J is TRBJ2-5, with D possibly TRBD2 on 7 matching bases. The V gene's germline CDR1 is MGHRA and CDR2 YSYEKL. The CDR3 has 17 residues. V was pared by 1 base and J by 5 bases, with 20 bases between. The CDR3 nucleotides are TGCGCCAGCAGCCAAGGTCCCCCCCGGGGGGCAGGTGAGACCCAGTACTTC. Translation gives CASSQGPPRGAGETQYF.